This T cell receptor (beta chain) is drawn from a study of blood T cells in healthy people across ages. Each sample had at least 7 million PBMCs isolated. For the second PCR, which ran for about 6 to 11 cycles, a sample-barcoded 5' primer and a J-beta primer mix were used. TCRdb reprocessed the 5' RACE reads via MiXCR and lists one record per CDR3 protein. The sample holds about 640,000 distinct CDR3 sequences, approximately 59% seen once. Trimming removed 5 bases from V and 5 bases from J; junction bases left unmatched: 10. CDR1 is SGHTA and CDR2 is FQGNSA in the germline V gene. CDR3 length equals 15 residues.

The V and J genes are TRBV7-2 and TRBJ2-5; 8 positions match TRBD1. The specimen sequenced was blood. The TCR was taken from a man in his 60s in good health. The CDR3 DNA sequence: TGTGCCAGCAGCAACCAGCTAGACAGGGGCGAGACCCAGTACTTC. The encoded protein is CASSNQLDRGETQYF.